These T cell receptor beta chains were read from a single sample in a study of CD8 T cells in Susac syndrome. TCRdb reprocessed the immunoSEQ multiplex PCR reads with MiXCR, giving one entry per CDR3 protein. The repertoire has about 83,000 distinct CDR3 sequences, roughly 96% of them found once; the top ten carry more than 0.35%. Material for sequencing was CD8+ T cells from PBMCs. The receptors originated from a human donor with Susac syndrome. Each CDR3 is given without its conserved first and last residue.

v_gene	j_gene	CDR3aa
TRBV14	TRBJ2-4	ASSQELGAKNIQY
TRBV24-1	TRBJ2-2	ATSVRQSNTGELF
TRBV30	TRBJ2-7	AWGGAYEQY
TRBV6-5	TRBJ2-4	ASSYSWQGDIQY
TRBV5-1	TRBJ2-1	ASRLQGNEQF
TRBV20-1	TRBJ1-4	SATGQENEKLF
TRBV19	TRBJ2-3	ASKSGTTSTDTQY
TRBV12-3/TRBV12-4	TRBJ2-7	ASSPRSGKYEQY
TRBV9	TRBJ2-3	ASSDGTSATDTQY
TRBV2	TRBJ2-7	ASGIYDEQY
TRBV20-1	TRBJ2-7	SAIVWTESYEQY
TRBV9	TRBJ1-5	ASSVTGNQPQH
TRBV27	TRBJ1-2	ASSFPGRRGYT
TRBV9	TRBJ1-1	ASSGQGHNTEAF
TRBV20-1	TRBJ1-6	SAWAREGLNSPLH
TRBV15	TRBJ2-1	ATSRGTGGEQF